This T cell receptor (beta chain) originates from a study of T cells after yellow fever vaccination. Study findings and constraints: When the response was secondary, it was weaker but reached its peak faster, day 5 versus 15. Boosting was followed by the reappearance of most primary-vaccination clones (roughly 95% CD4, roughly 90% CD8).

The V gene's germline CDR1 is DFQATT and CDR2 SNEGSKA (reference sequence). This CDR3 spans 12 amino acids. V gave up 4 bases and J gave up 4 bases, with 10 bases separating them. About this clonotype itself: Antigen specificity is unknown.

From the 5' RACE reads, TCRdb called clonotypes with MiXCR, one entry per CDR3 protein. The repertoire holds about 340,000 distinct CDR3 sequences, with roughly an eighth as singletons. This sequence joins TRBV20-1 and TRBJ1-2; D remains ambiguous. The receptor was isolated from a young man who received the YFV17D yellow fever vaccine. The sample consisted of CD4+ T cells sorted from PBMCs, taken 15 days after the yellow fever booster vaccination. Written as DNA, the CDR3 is TGCAGTGCTAAGGAGGGAAGCTATGGCTACACCTTC. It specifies CSAKEGSYGYTF.